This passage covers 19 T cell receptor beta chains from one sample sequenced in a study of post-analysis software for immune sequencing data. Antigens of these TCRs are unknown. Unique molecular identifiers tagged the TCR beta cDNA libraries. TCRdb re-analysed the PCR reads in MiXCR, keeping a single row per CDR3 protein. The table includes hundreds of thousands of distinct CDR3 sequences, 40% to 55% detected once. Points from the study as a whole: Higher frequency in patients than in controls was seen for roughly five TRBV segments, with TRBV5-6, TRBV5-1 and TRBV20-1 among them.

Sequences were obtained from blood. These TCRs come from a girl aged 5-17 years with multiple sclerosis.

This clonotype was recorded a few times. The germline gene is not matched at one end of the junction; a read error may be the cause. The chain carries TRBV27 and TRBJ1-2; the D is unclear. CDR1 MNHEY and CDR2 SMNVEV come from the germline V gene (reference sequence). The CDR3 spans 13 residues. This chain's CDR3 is CANSLSFNYGYTF. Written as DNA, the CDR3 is TGCGCCAACAGTTTATCTTTTAACTATGGCTACACCTTC.

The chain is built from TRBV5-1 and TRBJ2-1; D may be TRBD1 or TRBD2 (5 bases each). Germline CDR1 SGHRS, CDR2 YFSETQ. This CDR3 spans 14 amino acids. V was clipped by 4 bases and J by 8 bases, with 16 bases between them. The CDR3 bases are TGCGCCAGCAGCCGTGGGGACCAGAGGGATGAGCAGTTCTTC. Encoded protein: CASSRGDQRDEQFF. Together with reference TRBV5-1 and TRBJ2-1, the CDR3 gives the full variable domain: KAGVTQTPRYLIKTRGQQVTLSCSPISGHRSVSWYQQTPGQGLQFLFEYFSETQRNKGNFPGRFSGRQFSNSRSEMNVSTLELGDSALYLCASSRGDQRDEQFFGPGTRLTVL.

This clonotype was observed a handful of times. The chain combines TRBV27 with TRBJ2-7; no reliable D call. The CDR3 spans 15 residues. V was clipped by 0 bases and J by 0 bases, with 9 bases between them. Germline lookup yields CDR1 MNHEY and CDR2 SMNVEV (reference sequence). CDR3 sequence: CASSLSFSSSYEQYF. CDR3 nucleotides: TGTGCCAGCAGTTTATCATTCTCCAGCTCCTACGAGCAGTACTTC.

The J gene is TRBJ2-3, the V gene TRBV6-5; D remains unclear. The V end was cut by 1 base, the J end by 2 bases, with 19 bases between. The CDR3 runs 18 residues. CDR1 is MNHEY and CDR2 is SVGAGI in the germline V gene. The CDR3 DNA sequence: TGTGCCAGCAGTTACTTGGCTTTTGAACACCAAGACACAGATACGCAGTATTTT. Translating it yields CASSYLAFEHQDTDTQYF.

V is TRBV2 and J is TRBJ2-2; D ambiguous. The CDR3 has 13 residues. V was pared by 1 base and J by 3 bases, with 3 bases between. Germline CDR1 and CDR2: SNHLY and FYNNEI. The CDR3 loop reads CASSEEHTGELFF. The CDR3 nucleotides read TGTGCCAGCAGTGAAGAGCACACCGGGGAGCTGTTTTTT. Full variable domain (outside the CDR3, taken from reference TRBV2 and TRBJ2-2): EPEVTQTPSHQVTQMGQEVILRCVPISNHLYFYWYRQILGQKVEFLVSFYNNEISEKSEIFDDQFSVERPDGSNFTLKIRSTKLEDSAMYFCASSEEHTGELFFGEGSRLTVL.

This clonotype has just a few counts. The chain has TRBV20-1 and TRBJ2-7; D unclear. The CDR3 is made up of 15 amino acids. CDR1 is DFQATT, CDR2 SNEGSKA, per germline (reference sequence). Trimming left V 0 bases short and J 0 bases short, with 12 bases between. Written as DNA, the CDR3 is TGCAGTGCTAGAGATCCAGTAAGGAGCTCCTACGAGCAGTACTTC. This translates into CSARDPVRSSYEQYF.

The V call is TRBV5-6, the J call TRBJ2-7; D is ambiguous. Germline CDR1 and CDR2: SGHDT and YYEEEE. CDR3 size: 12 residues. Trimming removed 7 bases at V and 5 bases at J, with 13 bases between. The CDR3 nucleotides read TGTGCCAGCTCATTTGTTGGGGACGAGCAGTACTTC. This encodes CASSFVGDEQYF.

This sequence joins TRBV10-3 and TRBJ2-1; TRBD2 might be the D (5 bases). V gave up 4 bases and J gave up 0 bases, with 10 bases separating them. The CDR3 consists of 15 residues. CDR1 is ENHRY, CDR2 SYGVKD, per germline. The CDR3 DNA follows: TGTGCCATCAGTGTTGAGCGGAACTCCTACAATGAGCAGTTCTTC. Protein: CAISVERNSYNEQFF.

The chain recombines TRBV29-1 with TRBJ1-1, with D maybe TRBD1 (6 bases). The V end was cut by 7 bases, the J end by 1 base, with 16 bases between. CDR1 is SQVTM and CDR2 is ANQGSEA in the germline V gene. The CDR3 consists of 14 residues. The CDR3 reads CSALPVGGNTEAFF. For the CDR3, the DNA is TGCAGCGCTCTCCCGGTAGGGGGGAACACTGAAGCTTTCTTT. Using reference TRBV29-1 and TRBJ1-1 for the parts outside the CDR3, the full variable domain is SAVISQKPSRDICQRGTSLTIQCQVDSQVTMMFWYRQQPGQSLTLIATANQGSEATYESGFVIDKFPISRPNLTFSTLTVSNMSPEDSSIYLCSALPVGGNTEAFFGQGTRLTVV.

The CDR3 DNA reads TGCGCCAGCAGTGATGAGACTAGCTCCTACGAGCAGTACTTC. It specifies CASSDETSSYEQYF. This rearrangement joins TRBV10-1 to TRBJ2-7; D possibly corresponds to TRBD2 (6 bases). The germline V and J ends were trimmed by 3 bases and 0 bases, with 9 bases remaining between them. The V gene's germline CDR1 is WNHNN and CDR2 SYGVQD (reference sequence). The CDR3 is made up of 14 amino acids.

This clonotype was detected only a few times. CDR3 in amino acids: CATSDSSEQYF. The CDR3 DNA reads TGTGCCACCAGTGATTCGAGCGAGCAGTACTTC. The V and J genes are TRBV24-1 and TRBJ2-7; D uncertain. CDR3 length: 11 amino acids. V was pared by 2 bases and J by 6 bases, with 4 bases between. CDR1 and CDR2 (germline): KGHDR, SFDVKD.

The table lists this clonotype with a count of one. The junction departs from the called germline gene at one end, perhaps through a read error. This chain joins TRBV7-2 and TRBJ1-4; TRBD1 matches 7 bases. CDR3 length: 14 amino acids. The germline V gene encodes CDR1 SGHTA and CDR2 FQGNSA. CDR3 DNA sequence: TGTGCCAGCAGCCGAAGGACAGGCCCCGAAAAACCGTTTTTT. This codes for CASSRRTGPEKPFF.

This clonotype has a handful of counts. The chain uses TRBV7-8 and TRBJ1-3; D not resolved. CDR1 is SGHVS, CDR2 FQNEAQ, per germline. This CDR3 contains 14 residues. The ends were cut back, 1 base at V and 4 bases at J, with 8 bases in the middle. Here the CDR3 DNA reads TGTGCCAGCAGCTTAGTAGGAGGAGGAAACACCATATATTTT. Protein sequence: CASSLVGGGNTIYF. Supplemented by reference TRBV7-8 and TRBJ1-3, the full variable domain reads GAGVSQSPRYKVAKRGQDVALRCDPISGHVSLFWYQQALGQGPEFLTYFQNEAQLDKSGLPSDRFFAERPEGSVSTLKIQRTQQEDSAVYLCASSLVGGGNTIYFGEGSWLTVV.

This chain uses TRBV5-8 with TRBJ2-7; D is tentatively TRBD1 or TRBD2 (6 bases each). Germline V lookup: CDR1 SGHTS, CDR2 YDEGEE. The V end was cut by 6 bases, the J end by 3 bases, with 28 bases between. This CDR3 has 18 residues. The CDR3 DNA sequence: TGTGCCAGCATTCTCCGGGGGCGCGGTAGCTTCGGACTCTACGAGCAGTACTTC. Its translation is CASILRGRGSFGLYEQYF. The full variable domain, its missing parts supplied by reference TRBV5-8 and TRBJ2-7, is EAGVTQSPTHLIKTRGQQATLRCSPISGHTSVYWYQQALGLGLQFLLWYDEGEERNRGNFPPRFSGRQFPNYSSELNVNALELEDSALYLCASILRGRGSFGLYEQYFGPGTRLTVT.

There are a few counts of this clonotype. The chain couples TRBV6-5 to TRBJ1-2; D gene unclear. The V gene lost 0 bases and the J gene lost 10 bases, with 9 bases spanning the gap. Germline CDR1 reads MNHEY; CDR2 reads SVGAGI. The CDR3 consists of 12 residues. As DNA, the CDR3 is TGTGCCAGCAGTTACTCCGCAGGCACCTACACCTTC. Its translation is CASSYSAGTYTF.

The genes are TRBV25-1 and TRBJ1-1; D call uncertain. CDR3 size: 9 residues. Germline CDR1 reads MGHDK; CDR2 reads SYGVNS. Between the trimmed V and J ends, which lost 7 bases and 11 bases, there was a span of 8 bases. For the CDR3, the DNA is TGTGCCAGCAAAATAGAGGCTTTCTTT. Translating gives CASKIEAFF.

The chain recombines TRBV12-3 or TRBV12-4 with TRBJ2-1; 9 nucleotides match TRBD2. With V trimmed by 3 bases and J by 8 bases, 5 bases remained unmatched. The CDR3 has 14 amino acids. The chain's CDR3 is CASSFGRTSDEQFF. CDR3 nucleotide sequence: TGTGCCAGCAGTTTCGGCAGGACTAGCGATGAGCAGTTCTTC.

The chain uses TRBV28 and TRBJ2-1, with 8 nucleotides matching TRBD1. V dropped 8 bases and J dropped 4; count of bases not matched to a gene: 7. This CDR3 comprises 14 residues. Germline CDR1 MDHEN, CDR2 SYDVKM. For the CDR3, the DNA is TGTGCCAGCCTTAGACAGGGGCGATACAATGAGCAGTTCTTC. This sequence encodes CASLRQGRYNEQFF.

The CDR3 region is CASSLQVNEETQYF. The CDR3 region has the DNA TGCGCCAGCAGCTTGCAAGTTAACGAAGAGACCCAGTACTTC. The J gene is TRBJ2-5, the V gene TRBV5-1; D remains unclear. Looked up from germline, CDR1 is SGHRS and CDR2 is YFSETQ. The CDR3 consists of 14 residues. V was shortened by 1 base and J by 3 bases, with 10 bases between the two germline ends.